This T cell receptor (beta chain) is drawn from a study of PD-1 blockade in mismatch repair-deficient tumors. Here immunoSEQ multiplex PCR was the method, and the copy in TCRdb shows in-frame clones only, minus some. The sample has 90,000 to 130,000 clones, about 74% seen once; the top ten hold 4.7%. The CDR3 extends over 13 amino acids. Germline V gene data show CDR1 as MNHNS and CDR2 as SASEGT. Between the trimmed V and J ends, which lost 3 bases and 3 bases, there was a span of 6 bases. This receptor was obtained from an adult with mismatch repair-deficient cancer. Source: peripheral blood, taken 60 weeks after starting pembrolizumab. J is TRBJ1-5 and V is TRBV6-1; D remains unclear. CDR3: CASSDSYNQPQHF. Written as DNA, the CDR3 is TGTGCCAGCAGTGACAGTTACAATCAGCCCCAGCATTTT.